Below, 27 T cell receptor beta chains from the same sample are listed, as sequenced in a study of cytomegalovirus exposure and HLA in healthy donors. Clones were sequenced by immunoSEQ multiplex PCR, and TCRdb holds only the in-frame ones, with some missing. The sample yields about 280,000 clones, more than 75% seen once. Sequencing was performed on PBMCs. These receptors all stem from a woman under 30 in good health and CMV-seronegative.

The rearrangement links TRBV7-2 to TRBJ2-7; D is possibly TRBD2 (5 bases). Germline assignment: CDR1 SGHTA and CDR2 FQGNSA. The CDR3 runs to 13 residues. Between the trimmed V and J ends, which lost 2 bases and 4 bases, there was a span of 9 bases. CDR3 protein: CASSLSSRYEQYF. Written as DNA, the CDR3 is TGTGCCAGCAGCTTATCTAGCAGGTACGAGCAGTACTTC.

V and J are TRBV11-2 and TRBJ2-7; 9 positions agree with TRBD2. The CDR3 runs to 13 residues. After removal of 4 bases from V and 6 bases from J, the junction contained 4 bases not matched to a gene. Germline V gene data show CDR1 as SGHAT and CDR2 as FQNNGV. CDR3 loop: CASSSGTSSEQYF. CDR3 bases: TGTGCCAGCAGCTCCGGGACTAGCAGCGAGCAGTACTTC.

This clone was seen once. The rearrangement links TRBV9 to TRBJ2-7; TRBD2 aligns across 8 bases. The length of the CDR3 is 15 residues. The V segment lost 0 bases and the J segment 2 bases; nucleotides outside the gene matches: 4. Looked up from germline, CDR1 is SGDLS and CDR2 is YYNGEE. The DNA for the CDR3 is TGTGCCAGCAGCGTAGGTATTAGCGGGACCTACGAGCAGTACTTC. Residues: CASSVGISGTYEQYF.

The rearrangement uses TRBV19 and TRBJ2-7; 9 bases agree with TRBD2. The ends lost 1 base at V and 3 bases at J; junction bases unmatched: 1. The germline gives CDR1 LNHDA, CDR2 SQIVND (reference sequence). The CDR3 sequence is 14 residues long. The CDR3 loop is CASSIVAGDYEQYF. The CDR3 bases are TGTGCCAGTAGTATAGTAGCGGGAGACTACGAGCAGTACTTC.

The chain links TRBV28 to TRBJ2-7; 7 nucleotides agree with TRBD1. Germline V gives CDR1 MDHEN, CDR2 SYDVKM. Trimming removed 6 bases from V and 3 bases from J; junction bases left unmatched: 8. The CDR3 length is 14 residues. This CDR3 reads CASSFRDRFYEQYF. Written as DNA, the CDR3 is TGTGCCAGCAGCTTCCGGGACAGATTCTACGAGCAGTACTTC.

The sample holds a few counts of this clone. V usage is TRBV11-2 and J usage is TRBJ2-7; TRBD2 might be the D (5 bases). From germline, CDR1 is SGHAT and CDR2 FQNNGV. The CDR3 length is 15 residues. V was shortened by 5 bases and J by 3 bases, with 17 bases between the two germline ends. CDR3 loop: CASSGGPRTFYEQYF. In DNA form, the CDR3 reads TGTGCCAGCAGCGGAGGACCGCGGACCTTCTACGAGCAGTACTTC. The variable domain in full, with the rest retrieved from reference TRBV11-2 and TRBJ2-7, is EAGVAQSPRYKIIEKRQSVAFWCNPISGHATLYWYQQILGQGPKLLIQFQNNGVVDDSQLPKDRFSAERLKGVDSTLKIQPAKLEDSAVYLCASSGGPRTFYEQYFGPGTRLTVT.

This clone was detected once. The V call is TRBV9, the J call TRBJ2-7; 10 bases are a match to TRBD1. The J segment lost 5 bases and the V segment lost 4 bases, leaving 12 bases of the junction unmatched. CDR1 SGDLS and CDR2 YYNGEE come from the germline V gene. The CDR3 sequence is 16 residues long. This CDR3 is CASSPGWDRGAHEQYF. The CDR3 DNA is TGTGCCAGCAGCCCCGGGTGGGACAGGGGTGCCCACGAGCAGTACTTC.

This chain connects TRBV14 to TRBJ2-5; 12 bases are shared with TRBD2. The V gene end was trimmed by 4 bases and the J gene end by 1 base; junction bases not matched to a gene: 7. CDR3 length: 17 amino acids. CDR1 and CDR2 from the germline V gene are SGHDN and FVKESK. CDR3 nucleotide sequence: TGTGCCAGCAGCCTTACCATGGGACTAGCGGGCCAAGAGACCCAGTACTTC. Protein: CASSLTMGLAGQETQYF.

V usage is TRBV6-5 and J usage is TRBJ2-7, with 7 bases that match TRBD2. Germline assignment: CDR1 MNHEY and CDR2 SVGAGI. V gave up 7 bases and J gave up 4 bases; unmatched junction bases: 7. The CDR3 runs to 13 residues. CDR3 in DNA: TGTGCCAGCACCGCTAGCGGACTATACGAGCAGTACTTC. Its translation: CASTASGLYEQYF.

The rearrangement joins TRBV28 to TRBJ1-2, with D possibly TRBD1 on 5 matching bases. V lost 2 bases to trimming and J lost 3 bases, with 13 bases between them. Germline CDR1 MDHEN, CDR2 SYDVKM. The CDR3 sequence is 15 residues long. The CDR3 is CASSLRSRAHYGYTF. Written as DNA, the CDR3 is TGTGCCAGCAGTTTACGGTCCAGGGCTCACTATGGCTACACCTTC.

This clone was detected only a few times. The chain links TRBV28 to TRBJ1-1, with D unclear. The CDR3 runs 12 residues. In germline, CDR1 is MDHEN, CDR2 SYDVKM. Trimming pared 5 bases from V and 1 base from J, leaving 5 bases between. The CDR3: CASSPRNTEAFF. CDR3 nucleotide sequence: TGTGCCAGCAGTCCCCGGAACACTGAAGCTTTCTTT. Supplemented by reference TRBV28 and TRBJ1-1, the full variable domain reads DVKVTQSSRYLVKRTGEKVFLECVQDMDHENMFWYRQDPGLGLRLIYFSYDVKMKEKGDIPEGYSVSREKKERFSLILESASTNQTSMYLCASSPRNTEAFFGQGTRLTVV.

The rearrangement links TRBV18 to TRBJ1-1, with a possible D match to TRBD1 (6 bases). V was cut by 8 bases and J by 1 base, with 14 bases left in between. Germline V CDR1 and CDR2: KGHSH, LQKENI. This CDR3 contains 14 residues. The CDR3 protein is CASAKQGSNTEAFF. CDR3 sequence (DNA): TGTGCCAGCGCTAAACAGGGTTCGAACACTGAAGCTTTCTTT.

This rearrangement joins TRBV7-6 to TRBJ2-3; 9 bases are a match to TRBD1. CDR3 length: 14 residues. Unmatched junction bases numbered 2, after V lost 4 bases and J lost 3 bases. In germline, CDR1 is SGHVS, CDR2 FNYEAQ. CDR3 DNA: TGTGCCAGCAGCTCGGGACAGGGTACAGATACGCAGTATTTT. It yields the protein CASSSGQGTDTQYF.

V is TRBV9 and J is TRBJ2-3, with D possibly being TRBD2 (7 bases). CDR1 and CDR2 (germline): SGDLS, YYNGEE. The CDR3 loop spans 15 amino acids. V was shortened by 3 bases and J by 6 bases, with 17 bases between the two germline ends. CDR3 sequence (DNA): TGTGCCAGCAGCGACGGCGGGGGCTCGGGGGATACGCAGTATTTT. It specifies CASSDGGGSGDTQYF. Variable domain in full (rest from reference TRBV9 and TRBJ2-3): DSGVTQTPKHLITATGQRVTLRCSPRSGDLSVYWYQQSLDQGLQFLIQYYNGEERAKGNILERFSAQQFPDLHSELNLSSLELGDSALYFCASSDGGGSGDTQYFGPGTRLTVL.

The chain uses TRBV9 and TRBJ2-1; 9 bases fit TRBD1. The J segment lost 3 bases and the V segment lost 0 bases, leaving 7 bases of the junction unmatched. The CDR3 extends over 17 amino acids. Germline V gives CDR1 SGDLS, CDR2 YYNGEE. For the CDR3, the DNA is TGTGCCAGCAGCGTAGCTCCGGGACAGGGTTTCTACAATGAGCAGTTCTTC. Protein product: CASSVAPGQGFYNEQFF.

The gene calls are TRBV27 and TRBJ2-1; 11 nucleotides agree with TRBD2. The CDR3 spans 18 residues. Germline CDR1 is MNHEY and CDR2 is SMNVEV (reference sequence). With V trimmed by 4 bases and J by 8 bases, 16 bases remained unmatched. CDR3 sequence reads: CASSYSDDGTSGYYEQFF. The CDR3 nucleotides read TGTGCCAGCAGTTACTCGGACGACGGGACTAGCGGATACTATGAGCAGTTCTTC.

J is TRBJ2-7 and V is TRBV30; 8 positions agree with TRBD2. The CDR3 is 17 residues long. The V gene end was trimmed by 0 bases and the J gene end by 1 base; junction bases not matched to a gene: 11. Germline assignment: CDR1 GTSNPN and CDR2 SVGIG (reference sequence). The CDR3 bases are TGTGCCTGGAGTGTTCTTCCTGAGCGGGAGTGGTCCTACGAGCAGTACTTC. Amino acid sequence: CAWSVLPEREWSYEQYF.

The DNA of the CDR3 is TGTGCCAGCAGCCAAGAGAGTGGAGGGGTCGGCTCTGAAGCTTTCTTT. This codes for CASSQESGGVGSEAFF. J is TRBJ1-1 and V is TRBV14, with D possibly being TRBD1 (5 bases). V dropped 0 bases and J dropped 6 bases, with 17 bases sitting between them. The V gene's germline CDR1 is SGHDN and CDR2 FVKESK. This CDR3 contains 16 residues.

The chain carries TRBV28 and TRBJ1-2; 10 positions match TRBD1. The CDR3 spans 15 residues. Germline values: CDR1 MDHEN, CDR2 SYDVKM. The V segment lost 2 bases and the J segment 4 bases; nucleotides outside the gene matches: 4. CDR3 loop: CASSLTRTGGYGYTF. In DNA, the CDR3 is TGTGCCAGCAGTTTAACTCGGACAGGGGGCTATGGCTACACCTTC.

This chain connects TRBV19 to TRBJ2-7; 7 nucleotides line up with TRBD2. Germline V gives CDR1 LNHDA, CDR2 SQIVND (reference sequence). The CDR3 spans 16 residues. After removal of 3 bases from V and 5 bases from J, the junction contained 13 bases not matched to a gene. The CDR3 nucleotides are TGTGCCAGTAGTATGGTAGGGGCGGGAGCGGTCCACGAGCAGTACTTC. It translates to CASSMVGAGAVHEQYF.

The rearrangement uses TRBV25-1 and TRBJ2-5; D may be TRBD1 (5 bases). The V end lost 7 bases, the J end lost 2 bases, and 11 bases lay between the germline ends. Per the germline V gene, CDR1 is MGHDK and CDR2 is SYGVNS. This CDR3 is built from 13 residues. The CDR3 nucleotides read TGTGCCAGCACTCATGACAGACAAGAGACCCAGTACTTC. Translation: CASTHDRQETQYF.

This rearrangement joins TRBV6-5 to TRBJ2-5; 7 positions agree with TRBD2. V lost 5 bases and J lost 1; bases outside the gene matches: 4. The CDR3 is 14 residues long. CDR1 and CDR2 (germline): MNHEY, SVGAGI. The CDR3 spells CASSQAGIQETQYF. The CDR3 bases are TGTGCCAGCAGTCAAGCGGGAATCCAAGAGACCCAGTACTTC.

CDR3 coding DNA: TGCGCCAGCAGCCAAGAGGAAACGTATGAGGGAGAGCCAGATACGCAGTATTTT. It specifies CASSQEETYEGEPDTQYF. V and J are TRBV4-3 and TRBJ2-3; D is perhaps TRBD2 (5 bases). CDR1 and CDR2 (germline): LGHNA, YSLEER. The CDR3 length is 18 residues. V lost 0 bases to trimming and J lost 4 bases, with 20 bases between them.

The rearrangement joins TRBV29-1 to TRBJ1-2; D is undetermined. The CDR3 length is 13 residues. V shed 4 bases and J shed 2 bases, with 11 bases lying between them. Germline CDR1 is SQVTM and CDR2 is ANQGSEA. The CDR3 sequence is CSVGPEGNYGYTF. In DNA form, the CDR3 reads TGCAGCGTTGGACCCGAGGGAAACTATGGCTACACCTTC.

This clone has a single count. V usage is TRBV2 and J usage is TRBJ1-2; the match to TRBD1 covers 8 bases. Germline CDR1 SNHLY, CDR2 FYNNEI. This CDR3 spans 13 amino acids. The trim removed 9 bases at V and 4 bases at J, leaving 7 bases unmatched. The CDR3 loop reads CARGQGAAYGYTF. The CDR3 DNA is TGTGCCAGAGGCCAGGGGGCGGCCTATGGCTACACCTTC.

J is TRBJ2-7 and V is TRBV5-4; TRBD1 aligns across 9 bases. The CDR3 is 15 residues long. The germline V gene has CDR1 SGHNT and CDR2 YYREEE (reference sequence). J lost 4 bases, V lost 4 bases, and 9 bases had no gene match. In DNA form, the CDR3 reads TGTGCCAGCAGCCTACCCGGGACAGGGATATACGAGCAGTACTTC. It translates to CASSLPGTGIYEQYF. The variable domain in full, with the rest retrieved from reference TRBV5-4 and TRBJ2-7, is ETGVTQSPTHLIKTRGQQVTLRCSSQSGHNTVSWYQQALGQGPQFIFQYYREEENGRGNFPPRFSGLQFPNYSSELNVNALELDDSALYLCASSLPGTGIYEQYFGPGTRLTVT.

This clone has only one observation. The DNA of the CDR3 is TGTGCCAGCACCCCACTCCAGGGGGGTGACGAGCAGTACTTC. Its translation: CASTPLQGGDEQYF. This chain joins TRBV6-5 and TRBJ2-7; D perhaps matches TRBD1 (7 bases). V lost 7 bases and J lost 5, with 18 bases in between. Germline assignment: CDR1 MNHEY and CDR2 SVGAGI. The CDR3 has 14 amino acids.